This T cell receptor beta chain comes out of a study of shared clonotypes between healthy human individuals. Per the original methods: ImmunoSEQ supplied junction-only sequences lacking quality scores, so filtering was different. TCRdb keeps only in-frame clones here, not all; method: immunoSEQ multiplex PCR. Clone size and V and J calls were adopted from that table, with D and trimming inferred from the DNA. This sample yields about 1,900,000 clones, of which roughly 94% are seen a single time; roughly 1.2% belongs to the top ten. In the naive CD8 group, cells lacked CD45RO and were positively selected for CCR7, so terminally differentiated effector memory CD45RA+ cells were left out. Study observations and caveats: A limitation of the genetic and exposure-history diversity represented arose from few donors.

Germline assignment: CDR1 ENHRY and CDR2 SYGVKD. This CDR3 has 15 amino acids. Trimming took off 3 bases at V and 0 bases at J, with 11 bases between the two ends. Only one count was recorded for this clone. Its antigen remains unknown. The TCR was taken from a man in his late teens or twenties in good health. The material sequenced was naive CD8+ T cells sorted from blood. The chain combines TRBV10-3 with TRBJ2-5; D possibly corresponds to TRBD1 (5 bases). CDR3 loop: CAISDAPTDQETQYF. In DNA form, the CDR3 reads TGTGCCATCAGTGACGCCCCGACAGACCAAGAGACCCAGTACTTC.